The rows below give T cell receptor beta chains drawn from one sample of a study of beta chain features in type 1 diabetes. Using immunoSEQ multiplex PCR, the repertoire was profiled, and TCRdb retains in-frame clones only, with some absent. This sample yields some 400,000 clones, of which about 14% are seen a single time; 0.019% belongs to the top ten. The sample taken for sequencing was naive CD4+ T cells from blood. The receptors originated from a woman younger than 30 in good health. Each CDR3 is given with its conserved first and last residue.

TRBJ1-1	TRBV27	CASSLKGRYTEAFF
TRBJ2-1	TRBV2	CASSPGLPYNEQFF
TRBJ2-5	TRBV11-2	CASSSGGTAQETQYF
TRBJ2-6	TRBV14	CASSESRGANVLTF
TRBJ2-3	TRBV28	CASSLWQGRVDTQYF
TRBJ2-1	TRBV2	CASPTSGKVEQFF
TRBJ1-1	TRBV29-1	CSPRRETEAFF
TRBJ2-1	TRBV10-3	CAISESGLAGGSEQFF
TRBJ2-7	TRBV7-9	CASSLTGYEQYF
TRBJ1-2	TRBV30	CAWRGQGAGGYTF
TRBJ1-1	TRBV25-1	CASSRNRGPNTEAFF
TRBJ2-7	TRBV28	CAVSSVPSYEQYF
TRBJ2-7	TRBV18	CASSPPVRDFFSYEQYF
TRBJ2-5	TRBV29-1	CSALGQGEQTQYF
TRBJ1-4	TRBV7-2	CASSLAGAREKLFF
TRBJ2-2	TRBV18	CASSLQRPRRGTGELFF
TRBJ2-7	TRBV7-9	CASSFAGSYEQYF
TRBJ1-1	TRBV9	CASSPRQGAEAFF
TRBJ1-2	TRBV7-9	CASNPGTTNYGYTF
TRBJ2-7	TRBV19	CASSIEAFSYEQYF
TRBJ1-1	TRBV5-1	CASSYGQGLNTEAFF
TRBJ1-1	TRBV7-9	CASSYRTGVTEAFF
TRBJ2-7	TRBV7-2	CASSLVGTSSNEQYF
TRBJ2-3	TRBV30	CAWSSGLAVSSTDTQYF
TRBJ2-7	TRBV10-3	CAISGTGGNEQYF
TRBJ1-4	TRBV9	CASSVTDEKLFF
TRBJ2-3	TRBV2	CASSPDWKDTQYF
TRBJ2-5	TRBV30	CAWDRDRGETQYF
TRBJ2-5	TRBV7-2	CASSLVRGVGGETQYF
TRBJ1-3	TRBV7-3	CASSVSGGVGNTIYF
TRBJ2-2	TRBV4-1	CASSQDRGGELFF
TRBJ1-2	TRBV29-1	CSVVGTGTDGYTF
TRBJ2-1	TRBV5-1	CASSGGSGTGYNEQFF
TRBJ1-1	TRBV7-9	CASSRVGFTEAFF
TRBJ2-1	TRBV12-5	CASGLVVTSPSNNEQFF
TRBJ2-1	TRBV28	CASTLPPGTTNEQFF
TRBJ1-1	TRBV14	CASSPKGVGLNTEAFF
TRBJ2-7	TRBV30	CAWSMGQGYEQYF
TRBJ1-2	TRBV4-1	CASSHLGTGLYGYTF
TRBJ2-7	TRBV29-1	CSVEPSGRPYEQYF
TRBJ1-3	TRBV30	CAWKDIGAGNTIYF
TRBJ2-7	TRBV19	CASSSSGTGGFEQYF
TRBJ2-3	TRBV11-3	CASSLNGLAGDTQYF
TRBJ2-1	TRBV19	CASSPGISYNEQFF